Following are 21 T cell receptor beta chains from one sample sequenced in a study of cytomegalovirus exposure and HLA in healthy donors. 60 Vbeta and 13 Jbeta primers were used in PCR. The method was immunoSEQ multiplex PCR; TCRdb's version includes in-frame clones alone and lacks a portion of them. The repertoire holds 250,000 to 350,000 clones, with 86% as singletons. Material for sequencing was PBMCs. The receptor source for this set is a man in his forties in good health and CMV-seropositive.

The chain joins TRBV27 to TRBJ1-4; weak D call: TRBD1 (6 bases). Germline values: CDR1 MNHEY, CDR2 SMNVEV (reference sequence). The CDR3 length is 15 residues. V dropped 0 bases and J dropped 8 bases, with 13 bases sitting between them. CDR3 in DNA: TGTGCCAGCAGTTTATCGCACAGGGTAGGAGAAAAACTGTTTTTT. Translating gives CASSLSHRVGEKLFF. Variable domain in full (rest from reference TRBV27 and TRBJ1-4): EAQVTQNPRYLITVTGKKLTVTCSQNMNHEYMSWYRQDPGLGLRQIYYSMNVEVTDKGDVPEGYKVSRKEKRNFPLILESPSPNQTSLYFCASSLSHRVGEKLFFGSGTQLSVL.

The chain combines TRBV5-6 with TRBJ2-1; D is perhaps TRBD2 (5 bases). The CDR3 spans 16 residues. V lost 4 bases and J lost 4, with 18 bases in between. The germline V gene has CDR1 SGHDT and CDR2 YYEEEE. In DNA form, the CDR3 reads TGTGCCAGCAGCCTCGTGTCTGCGGGCGGTTACAATGAGCAGTTCTTC. Translated, it gives CASSLVSAGGYNEQFF.

The V and J genes are TRBV6-5 and TRBJ1-2; TRBD1 matches 7 bases. From germline, CDR1 is MNHEY and CDR2 SVGAGI. Trimming took 9 bases from V and 7 from J; bases not matched to a gene: 5. CDR3 length: 11 amino acids. DNA of the CDR3: TGTGCCAGTTACAGGGGTGGTGGCTACACCTTC. Translating gives CASYRGGGYTF.

This clone was observed a single time. The chain links TRBV7-3 to TRBJ2-1, with 9 bases matching TRBD2. This CDR3 is built from 14 residues. Germline trimming cut 6 bases from V and 5 bases from J; bases unmatched to any gene: 5. Germline-derived CDR1 and CDR2 are SGHTA and FQGTGA. This chain's CDR3 is CASRAPSGNNEQFF. The CDR3 region has the DNA TGTGCCAGCAGGGCTCCTAGCGGGAACAATGAGCAGTTCTTC.

The chain links TRBV18 to TRBJ1-5; maybe TRBD1 (6 bases). Trimming removed 3 bases from V and 2 bases from J, with 14 bases in between. The V gene's germline CDR1 is KGHSH and CDR2 LQKENI. This CDR3 spans 16 amino acids. The CDR3 sequence: CASSPNWTAGNQPQHF. As DNA, the CDR3 is TGTGCCAGCTCACCGAATTGGACAGCGGGCAATCAGCCCCAGCATTTT.

The rearrangement uses TRBV7-9 and TRBJ2-3, with 8 bases that match TRBD1. Germline lookup yields CDR1 SEHNR and CDR2 FQNEAQ (reference sequence). Trimming removed 5 bases from V and 2 bases from J; junction bases left unmatched: 9. This CDR3 has 16 residues. DNA for the CDR3: TGTGCCAGCAGCGGCACAGGGGGTAACTACACAGATACGCAGTATTTT. This codes for CASSGTGGNYTDTQYF.

The chain employs TRBV6-6 and TRBJ2-3; tentative D call: TRBD1 (6 bases). Trimming took off 4 bases at V and 5 bases at J, with 7 bases between the two ends. This CDR3 has 12 residues. Germline values: CDR1 MNHNY, CDR2 SVGAGI (reference sequence). The CDR3 loop is CASSSDRDTQYF. CDR3 DNA: TGTGCCAGCAGTTCGGACAGAGATACGCAGTATTTT.

The CDR3 sequence: CASSLGASTEAFF. The CDR3 coding sequence is TGTGCCAGCAGCCTAGGAGCAAGCACTGAAGCTTTCTTT. The chain recombines TRBV7-9 with TRBJ1-1, with D uncertain. The germline gives CDR1 SEHNR, CDR2 FQNEAQ (reference sequence). The CDR3 has 13 amino acids. V lost 5 bases and J lost 4, with 11 bases in between.

The V gene is TRBV7-9, the J gene TRBJ1-1; the D is unclear. The CDR3 contains 15 residues. CDR1 and CDR2 from the germline V gene are SEHNR and FQNEAQ (reference sequence). Deletions cut 4 bases from V and 3 bases from J, with 15 bases between. The CDR3 protein is CASSSLGREYTEAFF. CDR3 nucleotide sequence: TGTGCCAGCAGCTCACTCGGTCGGGAGTACACTGAAGCTTTCTTT.

The chain combines TRBV19 with TRBJ2-3; the D gene is possibly TRBD1 (7 bases). Germline V gene sequence: CDR1 LNHDA, CDR2 SQIVND (reference sequence). The CDR3 consists of 14 residues. Trimming removed 4 bases from V and 4 bases from J, with 12 bases in between. In nucleotides, the CDR3 is TGTGCCAGTAGTACGTCCAGGGGGGCAGATACGCAGTATTTT. It codes for CASSTSRGADTQYF. Looking up the rest from reference TRBV19 and TRBJ2-3 gives the full variable domain: DGGITQSPKYLFRKEGQNVTLSCEQNLNHDAMYWYRQDPGQGLRLIYYSQIVNDFQKGDIAEGYSVSREKKESFPLTVTSAQKNPTAFYLCASSTSRGADTQYFGPGTRLTVL.

The V and J genes are TRBV2 and TRBJ1-4; 7 nucleotides align to TRBD1. V shed 7 bases and J 8 bases; nucleotides not matched to a gene: 1. Germline lookup yields CDR1 SNHLY and CDR2 FYNNEI. The CDR3 loop spans 11 amino acids. The CDR3 is CASTGQEKLFF. CDR3 bases: TGTGCCAGCACGGGACAGGAAAAACTGTTTTTT.

This clone was detected a few times. The chain couples TRBV5-5 to TRBJ1-5; no firm D call. There are 15 residues in the CDR3. CDR1 is SGHKS, CDR2 YYEKEE, per germline (reference sequence). The germline V and J ends were trimmed by 0 bases and 0 bases, with 7 bases remaining between them. CDR3 region: CASSLGGSSNQPQHF. DNA for the CDR3: TGTGCCAGCAGCTTGGGAGGGTCTAGCAATCAGCCCCAGCATTTT.

V gene TRBV7-2 combines with J gene TRBJ1-5; perhaps TRBD1 as D (5 bases). V lost 0 bases to trimming and J lost 3 bases, with 12 bases between them. This CDR3 has 16 residues. CDR1 SGHTA and CDR2 FQGNSA come from the germline V gene. CDR3 bases: TGTGCCAGCAGCTTAGCAGGGGCGAGAATCAATCAGCCCCAGCATTTT. Protein product: CASSLAGARINQPQHF.

The chain links TRBV10-1 to TRBJ2-7; 9 bases match TRBD2. Germline V gene sequence: CDR1 WNHNN, CDR2 SYGVQD (reference sequence). V lost 5 bases, J lost 0 bases, and 5 bases stayed unmatched. This CDR3 has 15 residues. The CDR3 loop reads CASSPSGISSYEQYF. The CDR3 DNA reads as TGCGCCAGCAGTCCTAGCGGGATTAGCTCCTACGAGCAGTACTTC.

V gene TRBV5-6 combines with J gene TRBJ1-5, with TRBD1 identical over 11 bases. J lost 0 bases, V lost 4 bases, and 12 bases had no gene match. Looked up from germline, CDR1 is SGHDT and CDR2 is YYEEEE. The CDR3 covers 19 residues. For the CDR3, the DNA is TGTGCCAGCAGCCCGTTCTTGGACAGGGGGCCCCTTAGCAATCAGCCCCAGCATTTT. As protein: CASSPFLDRGPLSNQPQHF. The full variable domain, rest sourced from reference TRBV5-6 and TRBJ1-5, is DAGVTQSPTHLIKTRGQQVTLRCSPKSGHDTVSWYQQALGQGPQFIFQYYEEEERQRGNFPDRFSGHQFPNYSSELNVNALLLGDSALYLCASSPFLDRGPLSNQPQHFGDGTRLSIL.

This clone has only one observation. This rearrangement joins TRBV18 to TRBJ2-1, with TRBD1 identical over 7 bases. The J segment lost 6 bases and the V segment lost 3 bases, leaving 11 bases of the junction unmatched. The CDR3 runs 16 residues. Germline V gene data show CDR1 as KGHSH and CDR2 as LQKENI. CDR3 amino acids: CASSPLDRALTNEQFF. CDR3 bases: TGTGCCAGCTCACCTCTTGACAGGGCCCTGACCAATGAGCAGTTCTTC.

The chain combines TRBV28 with TRBJ2-7, with 9 bases identical to TRBD1. The CDR3 has 15 amino acids. V lost 4 bases and J lost 2; bases outside the gene matches: 6. The germline V gene encodes CDR1 MDHEN and CDR2 SYDVKM. CDR3 in DNA: TGTGCCAGCAGTTCCAGACAGGGGGTGACCTACGAGCAGTACTTC. The encoded protein is CASSSRQGVTYEQYF.

The V and J genes are TRBV28 and TRBJ2-5; D uncertain. The length of the CDR3 is 15 residues. V lost 4 bases, J lost 0 bases, and 12 bases lay in between. Germline CDR1 is MDHEN and CDR2 is SYDVKM. The DNA of the CDR3 is TGTGCCAGCAGTTCGGCAGCGATGTACCAAGAGACCCAGTACTTC. Protein product: CASSSAAMYQETQYF.

The rearrangement uses TRBV2 and TRBJ1-5; 7 bases are shared with TRBD1. Germline CDR1 SNHLY, CDR2 FYNNEI. The CDR3 consists of 15 residues. Trimming at V came to 5 bases and at J to 3 bases, leaving 7 bases not matched to a gene. The CDR3, as DNA: TGTGCCAGCAGTTCGCTAGACAGGGCCAATCAGCCCCAGCATTTT. It codes for CASSSLDRANQPQHF.

The rearrangement uses TRBV9 and TRBJ1-1; D is unclear. This CDR3 is built from 13 residues. V was pared by 3 bases and J by 3 bases, with 9 bases between. The germline V gene encodes CDR1 SGDLS and CDR2 YYNGEE. The CDR3 nucleotides read TGTGCCAGCAGCGCGAGCCCTTACACTGAAGCTTTCTTT. Amino acids: CASSASPYTEAFF.

Only a few counts were recorded for this clone. V usage is TRBV5-6 and J usage is TRBJ2-7, with 7 bases matching TRBD1. Germline V gene data show CDR1 as SGHDT and CDR2 as YYEEEE. The length of the CDR3 is 15 residues. Unmatched junction bases numbered 7, after V lost 0 bases and J lost 4 bases. The chain's CDR3 is CASSLAPGGRYEQYF. The DNA of the CDR3 is TGTGCCAGCAGCTTGGCCCCAGGGGGTCGGTACGAGCAGTACTTC. The entire variable domain, with the rest obtained from reference TRBV5-6 and TRBJ2-7, is as follows: DAGVTQSPTHLIKTRGQQVTLRCSPKSGHDTVSWYQQALGQGPQFIFQYYEEEERQRGNFPDRFSGHQFPNYSSELNVNALLLGDSALYLCASSLAPGGRYEQYFGPGTRLTVT.